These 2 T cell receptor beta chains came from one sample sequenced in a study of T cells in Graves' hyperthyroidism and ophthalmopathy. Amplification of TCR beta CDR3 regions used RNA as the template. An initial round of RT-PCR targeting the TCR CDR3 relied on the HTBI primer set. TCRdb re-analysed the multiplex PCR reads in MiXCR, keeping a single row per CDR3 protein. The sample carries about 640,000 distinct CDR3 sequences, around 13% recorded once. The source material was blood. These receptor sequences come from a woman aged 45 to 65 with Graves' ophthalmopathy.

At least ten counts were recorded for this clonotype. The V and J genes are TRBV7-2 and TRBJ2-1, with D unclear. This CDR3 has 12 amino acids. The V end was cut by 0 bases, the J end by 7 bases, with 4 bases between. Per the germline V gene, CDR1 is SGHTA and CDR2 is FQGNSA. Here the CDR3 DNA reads TGTGCCAGCAGCTTAGCGGTGAATGAGCAGTTCTTC. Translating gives CASSLAVNEQFF.

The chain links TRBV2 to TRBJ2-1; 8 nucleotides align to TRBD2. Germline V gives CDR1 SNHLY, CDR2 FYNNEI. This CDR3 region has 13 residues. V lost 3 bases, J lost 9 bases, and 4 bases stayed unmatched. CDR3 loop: CASSDLLAVEQFF. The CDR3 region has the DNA TGTGCCAGCAGTGATTTACTAGCGGTTGAGCAGTTCTTC.